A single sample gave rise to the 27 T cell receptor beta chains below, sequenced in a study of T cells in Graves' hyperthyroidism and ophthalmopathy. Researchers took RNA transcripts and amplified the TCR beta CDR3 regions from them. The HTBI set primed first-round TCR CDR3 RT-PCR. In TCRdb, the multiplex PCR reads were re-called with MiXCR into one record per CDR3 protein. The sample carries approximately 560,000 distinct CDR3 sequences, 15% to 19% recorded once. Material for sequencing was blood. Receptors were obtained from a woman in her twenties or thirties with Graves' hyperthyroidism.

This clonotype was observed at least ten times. The chain's CDR3 is CASSQVNPGQSSYNEQFF. The CDR3 nucleotides read TGTGCCAGCAGCCAAGTCAATCCGGGACAGAGCTCCTACAATGAGCAGTTCTTC. This sequence joins TRBV3-1 and TRBJ2-1; 7 bases line up with TRBD1. The CDR3 spans 18 residues. The germline gives CDR1 LGHDT, CDR2 YNNKEL (reference sequence). V shed 1 base and J 0 bases; nucleotides not matched to a gene: 9.

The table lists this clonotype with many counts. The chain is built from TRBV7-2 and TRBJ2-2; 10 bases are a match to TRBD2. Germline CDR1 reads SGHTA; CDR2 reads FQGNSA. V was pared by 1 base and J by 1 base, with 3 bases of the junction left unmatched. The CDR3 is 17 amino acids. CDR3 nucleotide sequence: TGTGCCAGCAGCTTAGTGTGGACTAGCGGGAACACCGGGGAGCTGTTTTTT. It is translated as CASSLVWTSGNTGELFF.

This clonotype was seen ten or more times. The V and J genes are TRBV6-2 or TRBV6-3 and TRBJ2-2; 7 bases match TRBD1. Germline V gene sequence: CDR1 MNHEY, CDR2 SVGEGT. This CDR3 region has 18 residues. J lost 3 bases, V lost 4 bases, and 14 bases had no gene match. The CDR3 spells CASSFDRAVARDTGELFF. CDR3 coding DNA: TGTGCCAGCAGTTTTGACAGGGCTGTCGCTCGGGACACCGGGGAGCTGTTTTTT.

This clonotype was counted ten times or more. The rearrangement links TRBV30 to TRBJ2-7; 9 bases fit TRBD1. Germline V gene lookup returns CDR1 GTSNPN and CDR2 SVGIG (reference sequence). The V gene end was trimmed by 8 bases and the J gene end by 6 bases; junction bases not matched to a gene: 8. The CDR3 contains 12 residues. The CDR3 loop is CAGGQGMGEQYF. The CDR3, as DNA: TGTGCCGGGGGACAGGGTATGGGCGAGCAGTACTTC.

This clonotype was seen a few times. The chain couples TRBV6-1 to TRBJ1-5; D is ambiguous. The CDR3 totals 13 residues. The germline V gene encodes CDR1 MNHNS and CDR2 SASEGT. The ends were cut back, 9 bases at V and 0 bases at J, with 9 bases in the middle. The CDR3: CASQEVSNQPQHF. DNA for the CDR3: TGTGCCAGTCAAGAAGTTAGCAATCAGCCCCAGCATTTT.

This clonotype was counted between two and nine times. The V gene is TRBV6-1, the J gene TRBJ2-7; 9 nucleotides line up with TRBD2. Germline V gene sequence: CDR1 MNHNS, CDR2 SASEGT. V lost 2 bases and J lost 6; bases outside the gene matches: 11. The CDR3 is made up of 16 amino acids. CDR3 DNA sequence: TGTGCCAGCAGTGAATACCTCAGGGGACTAGCCTGCGAGCAGTACTTC. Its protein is CASSEYLRGLACEQYF.

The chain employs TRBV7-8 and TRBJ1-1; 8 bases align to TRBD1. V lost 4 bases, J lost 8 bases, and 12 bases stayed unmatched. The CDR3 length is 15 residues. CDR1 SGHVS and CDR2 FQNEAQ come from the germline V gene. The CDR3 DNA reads TGTGCCAGCAGCTCGTCCCCAGGGGGCGGTCGCGAAGCTTTCTTT. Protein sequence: CASSSSPGGGREAFF.

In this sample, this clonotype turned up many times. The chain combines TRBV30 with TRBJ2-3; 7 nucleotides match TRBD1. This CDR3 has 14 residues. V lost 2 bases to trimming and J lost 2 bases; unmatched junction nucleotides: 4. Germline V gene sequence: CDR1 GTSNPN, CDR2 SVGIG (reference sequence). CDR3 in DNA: TGTGCCTGGAGTATGGGACAGATCACAGATACGCAGTATTTT. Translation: CAWSMGQITDTQYF.

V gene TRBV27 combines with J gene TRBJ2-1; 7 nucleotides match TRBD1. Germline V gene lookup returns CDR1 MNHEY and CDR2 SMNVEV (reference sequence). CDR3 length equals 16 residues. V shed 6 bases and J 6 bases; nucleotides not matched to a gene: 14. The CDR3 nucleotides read TGTGCCAGCAGCCAAACTCCGGGACAGTTCATCAATGAGCAGTTCTTC. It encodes CASSQTPGQFINEQFF.

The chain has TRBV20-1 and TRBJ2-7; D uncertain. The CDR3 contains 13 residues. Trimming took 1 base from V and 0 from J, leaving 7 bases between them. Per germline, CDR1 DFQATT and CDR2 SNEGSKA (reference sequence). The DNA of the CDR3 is TGCAGTGCTAGAGCCAGGAGCTCCTACGAGCAGTACTTC. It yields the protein CSARARSSYEQYF.

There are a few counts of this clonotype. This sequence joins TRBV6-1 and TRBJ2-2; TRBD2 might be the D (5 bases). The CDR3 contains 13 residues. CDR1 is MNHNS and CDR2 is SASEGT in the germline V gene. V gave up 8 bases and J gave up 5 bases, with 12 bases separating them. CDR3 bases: TGTGCCAGCCGGCGAGGGTGGACCGGGGAGCTGTTTTTT. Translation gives CASRRGWTGELFF.

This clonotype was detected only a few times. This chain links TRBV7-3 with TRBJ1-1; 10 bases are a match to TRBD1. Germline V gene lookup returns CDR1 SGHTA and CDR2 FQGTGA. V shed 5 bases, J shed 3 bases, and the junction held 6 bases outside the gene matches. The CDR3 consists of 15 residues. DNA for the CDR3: TGTGCCAGCAGCCCGGACAGGGGGAGTCACACTGAAGCTTTCTTT. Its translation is CASSPDRGSHTEAFF.

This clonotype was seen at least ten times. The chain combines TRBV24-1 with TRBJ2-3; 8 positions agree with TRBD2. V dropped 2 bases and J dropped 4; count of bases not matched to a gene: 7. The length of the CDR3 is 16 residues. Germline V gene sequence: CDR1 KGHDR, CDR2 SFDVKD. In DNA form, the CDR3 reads TGTGCCACCAGTGATTCGGGGGCGGGAGGCGCAGATACGCAGTATTTT. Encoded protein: CATSDSGAGGADTQYF.

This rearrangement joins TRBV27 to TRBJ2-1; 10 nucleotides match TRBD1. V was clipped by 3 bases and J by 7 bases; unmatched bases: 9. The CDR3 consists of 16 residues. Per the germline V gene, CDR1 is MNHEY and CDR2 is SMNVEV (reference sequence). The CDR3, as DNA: TGTGCCAGCAGTTTTAACCGGGGACAGGGGTGGAATGAGCAGTTCTTC. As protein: CASSFNRGQGWNEQFF.

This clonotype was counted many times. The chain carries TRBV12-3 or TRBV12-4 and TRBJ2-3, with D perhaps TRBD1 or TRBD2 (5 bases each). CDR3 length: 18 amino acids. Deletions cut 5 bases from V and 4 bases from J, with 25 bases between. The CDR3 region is CASSAELERGVRADTQYF. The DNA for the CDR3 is TGTGCCAGCAGTGCGGAGCTTGAAAGGGGAGTACGAGCAGATACGCAGTATTTT.

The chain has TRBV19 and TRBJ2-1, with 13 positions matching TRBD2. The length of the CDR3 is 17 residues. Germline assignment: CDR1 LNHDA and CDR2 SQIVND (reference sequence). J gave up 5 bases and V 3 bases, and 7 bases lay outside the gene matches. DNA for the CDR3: TGTGCCAGTAGTATTGAAACTGGACTAGCGGGAGACAATGAGCAGTTCTTC. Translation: CASSIETGLAGDNEQFF.

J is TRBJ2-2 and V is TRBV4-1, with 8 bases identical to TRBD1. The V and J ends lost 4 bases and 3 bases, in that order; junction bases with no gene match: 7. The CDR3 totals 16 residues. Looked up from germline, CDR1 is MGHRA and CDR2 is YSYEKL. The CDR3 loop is CASSRPGQGDTGELFF. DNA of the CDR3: TGCGCCAGCAGCCGCCCAGGACAGGGCGACACCGGGGAGCTGTTTTTT.

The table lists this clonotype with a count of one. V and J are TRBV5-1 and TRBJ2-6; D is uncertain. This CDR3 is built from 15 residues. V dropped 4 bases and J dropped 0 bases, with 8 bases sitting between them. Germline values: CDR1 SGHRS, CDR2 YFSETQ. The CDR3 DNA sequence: TGCGCCAGCAGCCGCGAGAGCTCTGGGGCCAACGTCCTGACTTTC. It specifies CASSRESSGANVLTF.

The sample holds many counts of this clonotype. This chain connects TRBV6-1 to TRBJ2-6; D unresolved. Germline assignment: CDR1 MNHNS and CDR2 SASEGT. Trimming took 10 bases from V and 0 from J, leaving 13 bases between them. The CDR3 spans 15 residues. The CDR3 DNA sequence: TGTGCCACCACAAAACCATACTCTGGGGCCAACGTCCTGACTTTC. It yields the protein CATTKPYSGANVLTF.

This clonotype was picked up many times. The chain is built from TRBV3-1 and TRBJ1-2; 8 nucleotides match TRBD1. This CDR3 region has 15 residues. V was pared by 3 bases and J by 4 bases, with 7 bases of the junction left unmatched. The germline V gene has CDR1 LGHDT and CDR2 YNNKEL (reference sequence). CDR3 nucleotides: TGTGCCAGCAGCCAGAGCGCAGGGGGCACCTATGGCTACACCTTC. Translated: CASSQSAGGTYGYTF.

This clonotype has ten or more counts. The CDR3 DNA follows: TGTGCCTGGTCCCCGGGGGGGGAGACCCAGTACTTC. Translation: CAWSPGGETQYF. The chain employs TRBV30 and TRBJ2-5; the match to TRBD2 covers 8 bases. V was clipped by 5 bases and J by 5 bases; unmatched bases: 4. This CDR3 is 12 amino acids long. Germline CDR1 is GTSNPN and CDR2 is SVGIG (reference sequence).

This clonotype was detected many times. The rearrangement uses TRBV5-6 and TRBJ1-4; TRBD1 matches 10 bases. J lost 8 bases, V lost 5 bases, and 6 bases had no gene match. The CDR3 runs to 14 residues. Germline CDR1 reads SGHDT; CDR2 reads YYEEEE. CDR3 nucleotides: TGTGCCAGCAGTTATGGGACAGGGGTCGAAAAACTGTTTTTT. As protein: CASSYGTGVEKLFF.

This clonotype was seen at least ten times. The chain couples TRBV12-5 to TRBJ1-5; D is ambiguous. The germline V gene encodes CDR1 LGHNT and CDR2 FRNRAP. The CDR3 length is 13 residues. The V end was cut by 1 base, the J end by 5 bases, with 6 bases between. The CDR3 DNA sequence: TGTGCTAGTGGTTTGGGGAGAGATCAGCCCCAGCATTTT. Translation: CASGLGRDQPQHF.

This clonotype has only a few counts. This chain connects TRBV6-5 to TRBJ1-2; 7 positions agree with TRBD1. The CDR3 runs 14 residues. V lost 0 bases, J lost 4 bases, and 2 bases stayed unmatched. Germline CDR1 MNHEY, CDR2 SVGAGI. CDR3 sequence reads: CASSYSGTVYGYTF. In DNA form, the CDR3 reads TGTGCCAGCAGTTACTCGGGGACAGTCTATGGCTACACCTTC.

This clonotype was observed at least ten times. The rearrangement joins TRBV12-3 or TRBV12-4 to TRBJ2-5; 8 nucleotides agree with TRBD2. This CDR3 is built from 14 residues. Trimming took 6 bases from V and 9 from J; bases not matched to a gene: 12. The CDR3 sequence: CASSRTTGGTAQYF. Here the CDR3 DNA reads TGTGCCAGCAGCCGAACCACGGGGGGGACGGCCCAGTACTTC.

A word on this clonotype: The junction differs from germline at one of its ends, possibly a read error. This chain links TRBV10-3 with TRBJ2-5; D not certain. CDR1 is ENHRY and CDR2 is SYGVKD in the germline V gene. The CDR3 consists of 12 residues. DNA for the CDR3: TGTGCCATCAGTGAGCATCAAGAGACCCAGTGCTTC. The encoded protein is CAISEHQETQCF.

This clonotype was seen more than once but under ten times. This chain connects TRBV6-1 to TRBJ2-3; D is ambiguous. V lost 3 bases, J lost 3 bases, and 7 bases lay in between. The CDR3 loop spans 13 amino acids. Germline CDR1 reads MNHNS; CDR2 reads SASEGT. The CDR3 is CASSEDPTDTQYF. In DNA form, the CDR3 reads TGTGCCAGCAGTGAGGACCCGACAGATACGCAGTATTTT.